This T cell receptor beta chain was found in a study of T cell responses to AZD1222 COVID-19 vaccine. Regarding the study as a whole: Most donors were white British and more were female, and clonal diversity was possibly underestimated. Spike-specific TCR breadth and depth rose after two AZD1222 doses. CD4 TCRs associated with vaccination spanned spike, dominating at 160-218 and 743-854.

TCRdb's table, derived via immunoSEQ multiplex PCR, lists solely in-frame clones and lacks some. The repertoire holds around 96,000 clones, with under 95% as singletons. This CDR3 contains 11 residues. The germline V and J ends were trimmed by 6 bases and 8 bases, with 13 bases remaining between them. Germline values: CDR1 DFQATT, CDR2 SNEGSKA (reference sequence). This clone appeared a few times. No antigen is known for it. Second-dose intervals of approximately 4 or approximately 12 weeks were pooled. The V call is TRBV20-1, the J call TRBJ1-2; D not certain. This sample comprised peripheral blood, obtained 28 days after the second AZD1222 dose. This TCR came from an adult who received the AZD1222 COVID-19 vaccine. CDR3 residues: CSARRRAGYTF. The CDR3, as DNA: TGCAGTGCCCGTAGACGGGCGGGCTACACCTTC.